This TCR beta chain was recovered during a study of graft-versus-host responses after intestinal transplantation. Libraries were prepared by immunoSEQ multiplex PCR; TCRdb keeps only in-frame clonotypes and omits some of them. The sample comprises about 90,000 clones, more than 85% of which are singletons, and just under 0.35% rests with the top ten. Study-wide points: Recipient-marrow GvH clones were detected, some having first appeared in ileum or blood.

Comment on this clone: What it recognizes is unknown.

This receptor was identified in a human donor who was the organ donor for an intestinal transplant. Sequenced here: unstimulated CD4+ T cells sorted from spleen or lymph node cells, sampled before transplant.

CDR3 loop: CASQVSPAATYNEQFF. As DNA, the CDR3 is TGTGCCAGCCAAGTTAGTCCAGCGGCGACCTACAATGAGCAGTTCTTC. The chain uses TRBV2 and TRBJ2-1, with D possibly TRBD2 on 5 matching bases. The germline V gene has CDR1 SNHLY and CDR2 FYNNEI. This CDR3 has 16 amino acids. The V end lost 8 bases, the J end lost 2 bases, and 19 bases lay between the germline ends.